The 20 T cell receptor beta chains in this list originate from one sample, sequenced in a study of identical twins. One entry per CDR3 protein results from TCRdb running MiXCR on the 5' RACE reads. The data show approximately 1.8 million distinct CDR3 sequences, around 33% seen once. The sample was cord blood. The receptor set was obtained from a newborn girl in good health.

V usage is TRBV27 and J usage is TRBJ2-1; no firm D call. The V end lost 4 bases, the J end lost 10 bases, and 11 bases lay between the germline ends. The CDR3 runs 12 residues. The germline V gene encodes CDR1 MNHEY and CDR2 SMNVEV (reference sequence). CDR3 region: CASSSPRGEQFF. The DNA for the CDR3 is TGTGCCAGCAGTTCGCCACGTGGGGAGCAGTTCTTC.

This chain links TRBV6-6 with TRBJ2-5, with D possibly being TRBD2 (6 bases). The germline CDR1 and CDR2 sequences are MNHNY and SVGAGI (reference sequence). The V gene lost 6 bases and the J gene lost 12 bases, with 14 bases spanning the gap. CDR3 length: 11 amino acids. CDR3 in DNA: TGTGCCAGCAGGTCCCTCCGGGGGAAGTACTTC. This sequence encodes CASRSLRGKYF.

This clonotype occurred a few times. The rearrangement links TRBV12-3 or TRBV12-4 to TRBJ2-3, with D hard to call. The V and J ends lost 5 bases and 6 bases respectively, with 15 bases between them. There are 14 residues in the CDR3. The CDR3 nucleotides are TGTGCCAGCAGTGAGGCGGACCCTCGGGATACGCAGTATTTT. Protein sequence: CASSEADPRDTQYF.

This chain connects TRBV15 to TRBJ2-1, with D possibly being TRBD1 (5 bases). CDR1 and CDR2 (germline): LNHNV, YYDKDF (reference sequence). Between the trimmed V and J ends, which lost 0 bases and 14 bases, there was a span of 14 bases. This CDR3 spans 13 amino acids. As DNA, the CDR3 is TGTGCCACCAGCAGAGATCTAGGGGTTTCGGAGTTCTTC. It specifies CATSRDLGVSEFF.

This clonotype was found many times. The V call is TRBV7-2, the J call TRBJ2-3; TRBD1 might be the D (6 bases). V was trimmed by 2 bases and J by 3 bases, leaving 12 bases between them. Per germline, CDR1 SGHTA and CDR2 FQGNSA. The CDR3 totals 15 residues. The CDR3 spells CASSLWAGETDTQYF. For the CDR3, the DNA is TGTGCCAGCAGCTTATGGGCAGGGGAAACAGATACGCAGTATTTT.

This clonotype was counted only a few times. The chain joins TRBV7-9 to TRBJ2-6; TRBD2 matches at 9 bases. The CDR3 totals 16 residues. V was clipped by 6 bases and J by 2 bases; unmatched bases: 5. The germline V gene has CDR1 SEHNR and CDR2 FQNEAQ (reference sequence). CDR3: CASRSGGPTGANVLTF. In nucleotides, the CDR3 is TGTGCCAGCAGGAGCGGGGGGCCCACTGGGGCCAACGTCCTGACTTTC.

V gene TRBV7-9 combines with J gene TRBJ2-7; the D is unclear. The CDR3 has 13 amino acids. Germline values: CDR1 SEHNR, CDR2 FQNEAQ (reference sequence). Trimming removed 4 bases from V and 5 bases from J, with 12 bases in between. CDR3 bases: TGTGCCAGCAGCTACTTAGTTAGCAACGAGCAGTACTTC. It encodes CASSYLVSNEQYF.

V gene TRBV27 combines with J gene TRBJ2-2, with no clear D. The CDR3 is 14 residues long. Germline values: CDR1 MNHEY, CDR2 SMNVEV (reference sequence). V dropped 1 base and J dropped 5 bases, with 8 bases sitting between them. Written as DNA, the CDR3 is TGTGCCAGCAGTTTATATGGGCAGACCGGGGAGCTGTTTTTT. This codes for CASSLYGQTGELFF.

This clonotype was detected only a few times. The chain links TRBV6-5 to TRBJ2-7; 7 bases fit TRBD1. The CDR3 length is 15 residues. Germline CDR1 is MNHEY and CDR2 is SVGAGI. The junction had 5 bases not matched to a gene; V was cut back by 2 bases and J by 1 base. The CDR3 reads CASSYRGRASYEQYF. CDR3 nucleotide sequence: TGTGCCAGCAGTTACAGGGGGCGCGCGTCCTACGAGCAGTACTTC.

CDR3 in DNA: TGCGCCAGCAGCCAAGAAGGGGACAGGGCCGGCTACACCTTC. This sequence encodes CASSQEGDRAGYTF. V is TRBV4-1 and J is TRBJ1-2; 9 bases agree with TRBD1. Germline V gene data show CDR1 as MGHRA and CDR2 as YSYEKL. J lost 8 bases, V lost 0 bases, and 4 bases had no gene match. The length of the CDR3 is 14 residues.

The chain joins TRBV7-9 to TRBJ1-3; D gene ambiguous. There are 11 residues in the CDR3. CDR1 and CDR2 from the germline V gene are SEHNR and FQNEAQ (reference sequence). The ends were cut back, 5 bases at V and 8 bases at J, with 7 bases in the middle. This CDR3 is CASSPGDTIYF. The CDR3, as DNA: TGTGCCAGCAGCCCAGGTGACACCATATATTTT.

This clonotype was observed at least ten times. The chain employs TRBV2 and TRBJ2-4; a weak D match, TRBD2 (5 bases). The V gene lost 7 bases and the J gene lost 0 bases, with 7 bases spanning the gap. The germline V gene encodes CDR1 SNHLY and CDR2 FYNNEI. The CDR3 extends over 13 amino acids. The DNA of the CDR3 is TGTGCCAGCAACGGGGAAGCCAAAAACATTCAGTACTTC. Encoded protein: CASNGEAKNIQYF.

The CDR3 loop is CASRSGTGDGYTF. CDR3 sequence (DNA): TGCGCCAGCAGGTCCGGGACAGGGGACGGCTACACCTTC. V and J are TRBV5-1 and TRBJ1-2; the match to TRBD1 covers 10 bases. V gave up 5 bases and J gave up 8 bases; unmatched junction bases: 6. The germline V gene encodes CDR1 SGHRS and CDR2 YFSETQ. The CDR3 is 13 amino acids.

The V and J genes are TRBV29-1 and TRBJ2-1; possibly TRBD1 for D (5 bases). The CDR3 length is 13 residues. Trimming cost V 5 bases and J 1 base, with 9 bases left between them. The germline gives CDR1 SQVTM, CDR2 ANQGSEA. CDR3 in DNA: TGCAGCGTTAAGCAGGGTTCCTACAATGAGCAGTTCTTC. Translated, it gives CSVKQGSYNEQFF.

The chain couples TRBV3-1 to TRBJ2-5; 9 nucleotides line up with TRBD2. This CDR3 is built from 17 residues. V trimming: 4 bases; J trimming: 1 base; junction bases outside the gene matches: 10. Germline V gene lookup returns CDR1 LGHDT and CDR2 YNNKEL (reference sequence). Here the CDR3 reads CASSLPWTSEGQETQYF. In DNA form, the CDR3 reads TGTGCCAGCAGCCTACCGTGGACTAGCGAGGGCCAAGAGACCCAGTACTTC.

This clonotype was recorded at least ten times. The chain carries TRBV12-3 or TRBV12-4 and TRBJ2-4, with D possibly TRBD2 on 6 matching bases. This CDR3 is 16 amino acids long. Trimming shortened V by 1 base and J by 2 bases, and 12 bases separated the two germline ends. The CDR3 sequence is CASSLGAGRSKNIQYF. In nucleotides, the CDR3 is TGTGCCAGCAGTTTAGGGGCAGGGAGGTCCAAAAACATTCAGTACTTC.

The sample holds a few counts of this clonotype. The J gene is TRBJ2-5, the V gene TRBV2; a weak D match, TRBD2 (5 bases). The germline V gene has CDR1 SNHLY and CDR2 FYNNEI. Trimming removed 7 bases at V and 2 bases at J, with 11 bases between. CDR3 length: 13 amino acids. The CDR3 protein is CASTGKPQETQYF. The CDR3 bases are TGTGCCAGCACCGGGAAGCCTCAAGAGACCCAGTACTTC.

This sequence joins TRBV20-1 and TRBJ2-3, with 12 bases identical to TRBD2. CDR3 size: 17 residues. CDR1 is DFQATT and CDR2 is SNEGSKA in the germline V gene (reference sequence). V trimming: 0 bases; J trimming: 1 base; junction bases outside the gene matches: 5. CDR3 protein: CSAREGRLAGGTDTQYF. For the CDR3, the DNA is TGCAGTGCTAGAGAGGGACGACTAGCGGGAGGCACAGATACGCAGTATTTT.

The gene calls are TRBV24-1 and TRBJ2-7; D is ambiguous. The V gene lost 2 bases and the J gene lost 2 bases, with 3 bases spanning the gap. This CDR3 is built from 12 residues. In germline, CDR1 is KGHDR, CDR2 SFDVKD. In DNA form, the CDR3 reads TGTGCCACCAGTGATTCCGCCTACGAGCAGTACTTC. It encodes CATSDSAYEQYF.

This rearrangement joins TRBV7-2 to TRBJ2-3, with D unclear. This CDR3 region has 16 residues. Between the trimmed V and J ends, which lost 0 bases and 6 bases, there was a span of 16 bases. Germline V gene data show CDR1 as SGHTA and CDR2 as FQGNSA. The CDR3 nucleotides read TGTGCCAGCAGCTTAGCGCGGTCTCGACGGCGGGATACGCAGTATTTT. Translation gives CASSLARSRRRDTQYF.